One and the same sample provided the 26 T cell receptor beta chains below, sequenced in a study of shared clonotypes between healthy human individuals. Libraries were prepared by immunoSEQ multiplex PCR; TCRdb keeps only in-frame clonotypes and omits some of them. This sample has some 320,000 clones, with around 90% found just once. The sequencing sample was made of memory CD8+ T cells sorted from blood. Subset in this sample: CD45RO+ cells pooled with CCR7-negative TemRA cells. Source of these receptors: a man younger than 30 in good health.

The CDR3 region is CASSQDTGGSYEQYF. For the CDR3, the DNA is TGCGCCAGCAGCCAAGATACAGGCGGCTCCTACGAGCAGTACTTC. The chain employs TRBV4-1 and TRBJ2-7; possibly TRBD1 for D (5 bases). V shed 0 bases and J shed 0 bases, with 9 bases lying between them. Germline loops: CDR1 MGHRA, CDR2 YSYEKL. The CDR3 consists of 15 residues.

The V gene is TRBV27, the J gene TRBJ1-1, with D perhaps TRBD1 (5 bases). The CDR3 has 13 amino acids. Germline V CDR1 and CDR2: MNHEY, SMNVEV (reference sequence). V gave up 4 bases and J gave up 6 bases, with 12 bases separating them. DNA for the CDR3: TGTGCCAGCAGTTGGGGACTGAGCGCTGAAGCTTTCTTT. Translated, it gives CASSWGLSAEAFF.

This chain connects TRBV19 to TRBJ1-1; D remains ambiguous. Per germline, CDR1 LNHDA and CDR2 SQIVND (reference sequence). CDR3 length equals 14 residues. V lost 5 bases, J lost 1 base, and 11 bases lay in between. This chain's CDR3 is CASSLGKRNTEAFF. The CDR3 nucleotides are TGTGCCAGTAGTCTAGGGAAGAGGAACACTGAAGCTTTCTTT.

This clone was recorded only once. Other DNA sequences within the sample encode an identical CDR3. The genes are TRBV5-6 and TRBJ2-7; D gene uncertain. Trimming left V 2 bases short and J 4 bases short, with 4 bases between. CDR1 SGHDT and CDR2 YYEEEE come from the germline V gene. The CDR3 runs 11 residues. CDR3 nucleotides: TGTGCCAGCAGCTTCAGTTACGAGCAGTACTTC. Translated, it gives CASSFSYEQYF. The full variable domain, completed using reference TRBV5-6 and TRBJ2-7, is DAGVTQSPTHLIKTRGQQVTLRCSPKSGHDTVSWYQQALGQGPQFIFQYYEEEERQRGNFPDRFSGHQFPNYSSELNVNALLLGDSALYLCASSFSYEQYFGPGTRLTVT.

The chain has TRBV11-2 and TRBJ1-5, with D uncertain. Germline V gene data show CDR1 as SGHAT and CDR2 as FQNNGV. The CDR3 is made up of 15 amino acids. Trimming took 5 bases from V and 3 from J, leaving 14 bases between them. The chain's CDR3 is CASSPSGGPNQPQHF. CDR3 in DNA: TGTGCCAGCAGCCCAAGTGGAGGACCCAATCAGCCCCAGCATTTT.

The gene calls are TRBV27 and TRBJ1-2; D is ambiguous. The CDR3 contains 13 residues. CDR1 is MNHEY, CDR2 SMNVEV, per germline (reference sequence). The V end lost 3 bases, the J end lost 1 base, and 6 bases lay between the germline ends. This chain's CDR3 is CASSFGSNYGYTF. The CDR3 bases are TGTGCCAGCAGTTTTGGCAGTAACTATGGCTACACCTTC.

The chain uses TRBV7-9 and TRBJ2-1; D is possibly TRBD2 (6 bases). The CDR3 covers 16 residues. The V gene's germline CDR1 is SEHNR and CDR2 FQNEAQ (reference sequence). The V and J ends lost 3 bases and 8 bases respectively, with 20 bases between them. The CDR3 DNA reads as TGTGCCAGCAGCTTCCACGTGGGACTGGCCTCGGATGAGCAGTTCTTC. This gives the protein CASSFHVGLASDEQFF.

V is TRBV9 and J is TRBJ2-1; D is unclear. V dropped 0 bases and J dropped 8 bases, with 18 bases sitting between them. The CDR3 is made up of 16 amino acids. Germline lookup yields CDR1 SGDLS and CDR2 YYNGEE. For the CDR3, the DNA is TGTGCCAGCAGCGTAGAGGGCTACTTAAAAAGGGATGAGCAGTTCTTC. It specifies CASSVEGYLKRDEQFF.

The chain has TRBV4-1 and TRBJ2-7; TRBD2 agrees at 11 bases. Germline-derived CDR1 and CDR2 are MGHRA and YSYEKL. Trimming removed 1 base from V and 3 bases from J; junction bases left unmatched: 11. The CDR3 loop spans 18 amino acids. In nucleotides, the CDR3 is TGCGCCAGCAGCCAAGGGCTAGCGGGGGGCCACCTCTACTACGAGCAGTACTTC. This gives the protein CASSQGLAGGHLYYEQYF.

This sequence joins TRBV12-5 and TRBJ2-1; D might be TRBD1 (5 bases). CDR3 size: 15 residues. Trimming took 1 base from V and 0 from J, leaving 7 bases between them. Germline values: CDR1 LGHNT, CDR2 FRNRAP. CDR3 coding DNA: TGTGCTAGTGGTTTGGAACAGGTCTCCTACAATGAGCAGTTCTTC. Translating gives CASGLEQVSYNEQFF.

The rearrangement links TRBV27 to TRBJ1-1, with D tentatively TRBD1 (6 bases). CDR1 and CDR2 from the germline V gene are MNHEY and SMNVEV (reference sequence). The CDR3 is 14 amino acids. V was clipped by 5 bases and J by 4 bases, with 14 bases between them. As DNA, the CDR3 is TGTGCCAGCAGTATCCAGGGAGGGGGCACTGAAGCTTTCTTT. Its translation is CASSIQGGGTEAFF.

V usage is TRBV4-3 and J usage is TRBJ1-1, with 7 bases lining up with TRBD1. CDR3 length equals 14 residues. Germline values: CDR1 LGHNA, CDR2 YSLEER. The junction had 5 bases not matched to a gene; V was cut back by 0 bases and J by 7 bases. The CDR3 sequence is CASSQEDRLLEAFF. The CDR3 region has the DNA TGCGCCAGCAGCCAAGAGGACAGGCTCCTTGAAGCTTTCTTT.

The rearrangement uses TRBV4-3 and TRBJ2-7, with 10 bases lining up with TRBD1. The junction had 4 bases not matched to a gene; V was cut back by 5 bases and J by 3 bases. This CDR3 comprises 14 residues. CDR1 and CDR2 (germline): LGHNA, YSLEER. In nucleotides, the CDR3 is TGCGCCAGCAGCGCGGGACAGGGGCGCTACGAGCAGTACTTC. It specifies CASSAGQGRYEQYF.

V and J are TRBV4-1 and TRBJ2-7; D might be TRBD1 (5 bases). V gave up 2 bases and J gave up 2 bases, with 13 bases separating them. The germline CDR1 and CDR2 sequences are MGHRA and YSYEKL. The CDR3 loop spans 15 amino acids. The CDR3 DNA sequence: TGCGCCAGCAGCCAAATCCCAGGGATGACCTACGAGCAGTACTTC. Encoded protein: CASSQIPGMTYEQYF.

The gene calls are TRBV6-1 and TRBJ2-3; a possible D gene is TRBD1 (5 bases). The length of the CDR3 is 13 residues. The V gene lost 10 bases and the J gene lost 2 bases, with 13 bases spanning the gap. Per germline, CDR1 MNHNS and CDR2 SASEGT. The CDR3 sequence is CATKDTATDTQYF. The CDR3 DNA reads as TGTGCCACCAAGGACACCGCCACAGATACGCAGTATTTT.

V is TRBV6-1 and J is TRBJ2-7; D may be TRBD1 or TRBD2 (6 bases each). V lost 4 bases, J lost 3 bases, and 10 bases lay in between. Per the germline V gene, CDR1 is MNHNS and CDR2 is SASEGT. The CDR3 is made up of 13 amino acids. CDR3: CASSGEDSYEQYF. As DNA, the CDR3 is TGTGCCAGCAGTGGGGAGGACAGCTACGAGCAGTACTTC.

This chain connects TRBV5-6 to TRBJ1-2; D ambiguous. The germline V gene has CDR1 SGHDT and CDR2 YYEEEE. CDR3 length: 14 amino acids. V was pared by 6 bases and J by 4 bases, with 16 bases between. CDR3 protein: CASTSWTGLYGYTF. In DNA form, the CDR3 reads TGTGCCAGCACTTCCTGGACGGGCCTCTATGGCTACACCTTC.

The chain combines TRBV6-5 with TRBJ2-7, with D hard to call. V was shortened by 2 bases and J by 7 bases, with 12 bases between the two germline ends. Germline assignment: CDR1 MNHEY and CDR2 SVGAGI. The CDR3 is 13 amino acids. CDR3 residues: CASSYGYDGEQYF. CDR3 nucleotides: TGTGCCAGCAGTTACGGGTACGACGGAGAGCAGTACTTC.

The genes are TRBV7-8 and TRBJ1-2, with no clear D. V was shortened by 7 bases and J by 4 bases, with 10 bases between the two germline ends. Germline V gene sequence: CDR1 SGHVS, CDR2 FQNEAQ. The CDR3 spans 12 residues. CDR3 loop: CASTLDGYGYTF. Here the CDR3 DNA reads TGTGCCAGCACTCTGGACGGCTATGGCTACACCTTC.

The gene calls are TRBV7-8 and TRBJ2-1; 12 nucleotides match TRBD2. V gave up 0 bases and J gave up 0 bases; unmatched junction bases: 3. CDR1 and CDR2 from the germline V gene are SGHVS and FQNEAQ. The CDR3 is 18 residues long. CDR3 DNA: TGTGCCAGCAGCTTAGCACTAGCGGGAGGAAACTCCTACAATGAGCAGTTCTTC. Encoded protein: CASSLALAGGNSYNEQFF.

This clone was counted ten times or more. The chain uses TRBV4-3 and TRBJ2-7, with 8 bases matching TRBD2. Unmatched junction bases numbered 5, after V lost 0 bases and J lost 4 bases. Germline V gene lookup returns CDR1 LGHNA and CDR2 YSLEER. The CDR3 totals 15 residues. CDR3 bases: TGCGCCAGCAGCCAAGAAATGGGCGGGAGGTACGAGCAGTACTTC. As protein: CASSQEMGGRYEQYF.

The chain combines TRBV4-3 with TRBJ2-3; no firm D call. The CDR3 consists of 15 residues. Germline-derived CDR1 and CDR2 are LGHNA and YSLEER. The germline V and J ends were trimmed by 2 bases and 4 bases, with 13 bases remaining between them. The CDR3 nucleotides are TGCGCCAGCAGCCAATGGGTTGGCGAGGCAGATACGCAGTATTTT. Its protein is CASSQWVGEADTQYF.

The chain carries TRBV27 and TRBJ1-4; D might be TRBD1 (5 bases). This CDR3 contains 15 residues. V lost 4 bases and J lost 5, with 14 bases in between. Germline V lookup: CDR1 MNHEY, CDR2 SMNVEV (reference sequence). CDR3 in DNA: TGTGCCAGCAGTTCATCGGCAGGGTTGAATGAAAAACTGTTTTTT. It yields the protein CASSSSAGLNEKLFF.

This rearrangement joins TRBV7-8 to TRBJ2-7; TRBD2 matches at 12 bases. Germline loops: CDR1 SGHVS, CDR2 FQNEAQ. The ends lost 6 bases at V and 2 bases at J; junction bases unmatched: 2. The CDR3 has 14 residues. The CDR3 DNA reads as TGTGCCAGCAGTTCTAGCGGGAGGGCCTACGAGCAGTACTTC. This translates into CASSSSGRAYEQYF. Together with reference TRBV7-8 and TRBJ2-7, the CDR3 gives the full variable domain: GAGVSQSPRYKVAKRGQDVALRCDPISGHVSLFWYQQALGQGPEFLTYFQNEAQLDKSGLPSDRFFAERPEGSVSTLKIQRTQQEDSAVYLCASSSSGRAYEQYFGPGTRLTVT.

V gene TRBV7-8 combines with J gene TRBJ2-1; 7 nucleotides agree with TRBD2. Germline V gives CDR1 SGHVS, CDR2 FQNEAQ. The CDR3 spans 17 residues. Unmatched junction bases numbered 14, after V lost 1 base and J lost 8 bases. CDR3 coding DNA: TGTGCCAGCAGCTTAGGTTGGCTCGGACTAGACGTCTATGAGCAGTTCTTC. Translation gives CASSLGWLGLDVYEQFF.

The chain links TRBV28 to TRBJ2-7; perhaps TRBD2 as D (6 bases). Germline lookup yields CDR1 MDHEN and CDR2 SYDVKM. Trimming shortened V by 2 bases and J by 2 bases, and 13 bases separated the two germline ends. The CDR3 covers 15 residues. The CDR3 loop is CASSLIPGVTYEQYF. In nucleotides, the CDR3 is TGTGCCAGCAGTTTAATTCCGGGAGTCACCTACGAGCAGTACTTC.